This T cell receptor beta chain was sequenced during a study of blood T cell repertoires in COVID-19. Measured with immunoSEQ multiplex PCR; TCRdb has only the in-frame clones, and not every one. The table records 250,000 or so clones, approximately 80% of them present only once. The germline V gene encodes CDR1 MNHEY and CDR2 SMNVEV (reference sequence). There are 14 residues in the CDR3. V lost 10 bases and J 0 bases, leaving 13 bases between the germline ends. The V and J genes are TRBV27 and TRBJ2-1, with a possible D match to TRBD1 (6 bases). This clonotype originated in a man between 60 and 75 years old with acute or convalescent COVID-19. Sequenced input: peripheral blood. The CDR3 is CANRVQSSYNEQFF. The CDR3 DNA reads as TGTGCCAACAGGGTACAGAGCTCCTACAATGAGCAGTTCTTC.